Each of the 7 T cell receptor beta chains below was sequenced from the same sample in a study of human T cells and chemical hapten exposure. This sample's time point: patch test 3, about 24 weeks after DPC sensitization. As to treatment: therapeutic diphenylcyclopropenone sensitization with weekly scalp DPC. TCRdb re-analysed the RACE reads in MiXCR, keeping a single row per CDR3 protein. The sample shows about 97,000 distinct CDR3 sequences, about 28% of them seen only once. Material: whole blood, obtained in connection with sensitization to the hapten diphenylcyclopropenone (DPC). All receptors come from a man aged 35 to 55 with alopecia areata. Some clones in this sample may be carry-over from other donors' samples.

The chain couples TRBV5-1 to TRBJ2-3, with D unresolved. There are 15 residues in the CDR3. Germline V gene sequence: CDR1 SGHRS, CDR2 YFSETQ. Trimming stripped 1 base from V and 0 bases from J, with 9 bases between. Here the CDR3 reads CASSLRGTSTDTQYF. The CDR3, as DNA: TGCGCCAGCAGCTTGCGCGGAACTAGCACAGATACGCAGTATTTT.

Only a few counts were recorded for this clonotype. The chain has TRBV20-1 and TRBJ2-3, with 11 positions matching TRBD2. CDR3 length: 14 amino acids. The V segment lost 0 bases and the J segment 9 bases; nucleotides outside the gene matches: 5. Germline lookup yields CDR1 DFQATT and CDR2 SNEGSKA (reference sequence). Written as DNA, the CDR3 is TGCAGTGCTAGAGATAGACTAGCGGGATTCACGCAGTATTTT. Protein sequence: CSARDRLAGFTQYF.

This chain uses TRBV5-1 with TRBJ1-4; TRBD1 matches 7 bases. This CDR3 region has 13 residues. Germline assignment: CDR1 SGHRS and CDR2 YFSETQ. V lost 4 bases to trimming and J lost 8 bases; unmatched junction nucleotides: 5. The CDR3 nucleotides read TGCGCCAGCAGCGGTGTAGGGGGCGAAAAACTGTTTTTT. Protein sequence: CASSGVGGEKLFF.

The chain is built from TRBV6-1 and TRBJ2-2, with D possibly TRBD1 on 6 matching bases. The ends were cut back, 4 bases at V and 3 bases at J, with 15 bases in the middle. CDR3 size: 16 residues. Germline CDR1 reads MNHNS; CDR2 reads SASEGT. DNA of the CDR3: TGTGCCAGCAGTGTAAAGACAGGCGGCTACACCGGGGAGCTGTTTTTT. Translation gives CASSVKTGGYTGELFF.

This clonotype was seen a few times. This chain connects TRBV6-5 to TRBJ1-2; D is possibly TRBD1 (6 bases). CDR1 MNHEY and CDR2 SVGAGI come from the germline V gene. The V end lost 4 bases, the J end lost 2 bases, and 14 bases lay between the germline ends. The CDR3 length is 15 residues. The CDR3 region has the DNA TGTGCCAGCAGTTCCAGTGACAGGCTAAACTATGGCTACACCTTC. This gives the protein CASSSSDRLNYGYTF.

The chain has TRBV5-6 and TRBJ1-1; possibly TRBD1 for D (5 bases). The V and J ends lost 2 bases and 9 bases respectively, with 11 bases between them. The length of the CDR3 is 12 residues. The germline V gene encodes CDR1 SGHDT and CDR2 YYEEEE. The DNA of the CDR3 is TGTGCCAGCAGCTTTCAGGGAAGTCAAGCTTTCTTT. It is translated as CASSFQGSQAFF. Full variable domain (rest looked up from reference TRBV5-6 and TRBJ1-1): DAGVTQSPTHLIKTRGQQVTLRCSPKSGHDTVSWYQQALGQGPQFIFQYYEEEERQRGNFPDRFSGHQFPNYSSELNVNALLLGDSALYLCASSFQGSQAFFGQGTRLTVV.

This clonotype was seen a few times. The genes are TRBV5-4 and TRBJ2-3, with 8 bases aligning to TRBD2. Germline assignment: CDR1 SGHNT and CDR2 YYREEE (reference sequence). V lost 3 bases to trimming and J lost 3 bases; unmatched junction nucleotides: 9. CDR3 length: 16 amino acids. CDR3 nucleotides: TGTGCCAGCAGCTCCAAGCGGGAGTGGAGAACAGATACGCAGTATTTT. The encoded protein is CASSSKREWRTDTQYF.